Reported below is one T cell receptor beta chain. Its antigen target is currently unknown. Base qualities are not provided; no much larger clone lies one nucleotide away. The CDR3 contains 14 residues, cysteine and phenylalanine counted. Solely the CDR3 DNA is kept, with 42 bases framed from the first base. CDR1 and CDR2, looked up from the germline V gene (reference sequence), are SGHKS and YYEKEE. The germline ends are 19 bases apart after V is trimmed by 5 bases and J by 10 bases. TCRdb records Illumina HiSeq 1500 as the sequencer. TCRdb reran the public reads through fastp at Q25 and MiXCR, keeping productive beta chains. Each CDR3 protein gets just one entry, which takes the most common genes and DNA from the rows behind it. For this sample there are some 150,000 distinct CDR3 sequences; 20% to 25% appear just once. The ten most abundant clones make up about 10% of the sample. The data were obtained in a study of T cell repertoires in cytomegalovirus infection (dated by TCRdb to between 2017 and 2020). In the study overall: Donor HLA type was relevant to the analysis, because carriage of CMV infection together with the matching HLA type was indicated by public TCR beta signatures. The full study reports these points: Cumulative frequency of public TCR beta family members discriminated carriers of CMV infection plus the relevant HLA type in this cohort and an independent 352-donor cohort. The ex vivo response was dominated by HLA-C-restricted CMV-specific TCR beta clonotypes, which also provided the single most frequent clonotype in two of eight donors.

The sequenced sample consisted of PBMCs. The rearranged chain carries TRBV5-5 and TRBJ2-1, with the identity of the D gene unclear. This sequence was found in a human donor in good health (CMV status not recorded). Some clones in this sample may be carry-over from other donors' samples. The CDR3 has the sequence CASRFGPRVPEQFF. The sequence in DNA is TGTGCCAGCAGATTTGGACCCCGGGTGCCCGAGCAGTTCTTC. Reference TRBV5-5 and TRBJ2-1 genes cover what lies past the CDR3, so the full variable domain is DAGVTQSPTHLIKTRGQQVTLRCSPISGHKSVSWYQQVLGQGPQFIFQYYEKEERGRGNFPDRFSARQFPNYSSELNVNALLLGDSALYLCASRFGPRVPEQFFGPGTRLTVL.